This T cell receptor beta chain is from a study of blood T cell repertoires in COVID-19. On the study more broadly: COVID-19 samples collected from the United States, Italy and Spain covered acute and convalescent phases. Sample material is recorded as cDNA or gDNA derived from T cells, B-cell-depleted T cells, or PBMCs.

Authors' processing steps: The assay estimated nucleated cells by amplifying reference gene primers. TCRdb's copy holds only in-frame clones and misses some; the assay was immunoSEQ multiplex PCR. That table supplies the V and J calls and clone size; D and trimming were determined from the DNA. The sample lists a few hundred thousand clones, approximately 85% occurring once. This clone was observed a single time. V shed 0 bases and J 4 bases; nucleotides not matched to a gene: 4. Germline-derived CDR1 and CDR2 are SGHRS and YFSETQ. The CDR3 extends over 15 amino acids. The receptor comes from a woman in her 70s with acute or convalescent COVID-19. Sequenced material: peripheral blood. The gene calls are TRBV5-1 and TRBJ2-1; 7 bases map to TRBD2. The CDR3 protein is CASSLAPSGYNEQFF. DNA for the CDR3: TGCGCCAGCAGCTTGGCGCCTAGCGGATACAATGAGCAGTTCTTC.